The clone carrying this T cell receptor (beta chain) has only a few counts. The CDR3 extends over 13 amino acids. Germline values: CDR1 GTSNPN, CDR2 SVGIG (reference sequence). V was cut by 2 bases and J by 5 bases, with 12 bases left in between. Profiling relied on immunoSEQ multiplex PCR, and the TCRdb table lists in-frame clones only, not all of them. This table holds 58,000 or so clones, nearly 95% found once. The data derive from a study of T cell changes during pregnancy in multiple sclerosis. This rearrangement joins TRBV30 to TRBJ1-1, with a tentative D call TRBD1 (6 bases). The clonotype originates from a female donor with multiple sclerosis, enrolled in a pregnancy study. Sequencing was performed on CD4+ T cells from peripheral blood mononuclear cells, taken in the third trimester of pregnancy. CDR3 DNA: TGTGCCTGGAGTTTCGGGAGGGGGACTGAAGCTTTCTTT. It specifies CAWSFGRGTEAFF.